This T cell receptor (beta chain) came from a study of beta chain features in type 1 diabetes. For this clone: The antigen remains undetermined.

Since all of the isolated RNA was reverse transcribed, expressed TCRB transcripts were what got sequenced. Clones were sequenced by immunoSEQ multiplex PCR, and TCRdb holds only the in-frame ones, with some missing. This table holds about 110,000 clones, less than 40% found once. By way of CD45RO/CCR7/CD25/CD127/CD95/CD27, the CD4+ regulatory, stem cell-like memory, central memory and naive cells were sorted. CDR3 length equals 17 residues. With V trimmed by 0 bases and J by 2 bases, 6 bases remained unmatched. Germline V gene data show CDR1 as SGHRS and CDR2 as YFSETQ. General study results and limits: Although PCR might favor shorter templates, it would do so equally in patients and controls. Reduced insertions and increased deletions marked VDJ junctions in type 1 diabetes patients.

The chain recombines TRBV5-1 with TRBJ2-7, with TRBD2 matching 12 bases. The sequencing sample was made of stem cell memory CD4+ T cells from blood. The TCR sequence derives from a woman aged 18-35 years in good health. The CDR3 reads CASSLGGLAGQTYEQYF. CDR3 nucleotide sequence: TGCGCCAGCAGCTTGGGAGGACTAGCGGGGCAAACCTACGAGCAGTACTTC.